One and the same sample provided the 21 T cell receptor beta chains below, sequenced in a study of cytomegalovirus exposure and HLA in healthy donors. This PCR relied on a set of 60 Vbeta primers and 13 Jbeta primers. Some clones are missing from TCRdb's copy, which holds only in-frame ones; the method was immunoSEQ multiplex PCR. The table has about 130,000 clones, 72% seen once. The source material was PBMCs. Source of these receptors: a man aged 25 to 40 in good health and CMV-seronegative.

V gene TRBV4-3 combines with J gene TRBJ2-5; a possible D gene is TRBD2 (6 bases). Per germline, CDR1 LGHNA and CDR2 YSLEER. The germline V and J ends were trimmed by 0 bases and 5 bases, with 22 bases remaining between them. The CDR3 totals 18 residues. CDR3 protein: CASSQDRGRAYGGETQYF. In DNA form, the CDR3 reads TGCGCCAGCAGCCAAGATAGGGGTAGGGCCTATGGGGGGGAGACCCAGTACTTC.

The gene calls are TRBV6-5 and TRBJ1-3, with D maybe TRBD1 (6 bases). The CDR3 consists of 13 residues. V lost 5 bases to trimming and J lost 3 bases, with 8 bases between them. Per the germline V gene, CDR1 is MNHEY and CDR2 is SVGAGI. DNA for the CDR3: TGTGCCAGCAGTAGGGACAATGGAAACACCATATATTTT. This gives the protein CASSRDNGNTIYF.

The chain joins TRBV19 to TRBJ1-6, with 9 nucleotides matching TRBD1. The junction had 8 bases not matched to a gene; V was cut back by 5 bases and J by 0 bases. There are 18 residues in the CDR3. CDR1 LNHDA and CDR2 SQIVND come from the germline V gene (reference sequence). The DNA for the CDR3 is TGTGCCAGTAGTCCCCGGACAGGGGTAAGCTCCTATAATTCACCCCTCCACTTT. Amino acids: CASSPRTGVSSYNSPLHF. Filled out from reference TRBV19 and TRBJ1-6, the complete variable domain reads DGGITQSPKYLFRKEGQNVTLSCEQNLNHDAMYWYRQDPGQGLRLIYYSQIVNDFQKGDIAEGYSVSREKKESFPLTVTSAQKNPTAFYLCASSPRTGVSSYNSPLHFGNGTRLTVT.

The chain links TRBV25-1 to TRBJ2-2; 11 bases match TRBD2. Germline V gives CDR1 MGHDK, CDR2 SYGVNS. V trimming: 1 base; J trimming: 0 bases; junction bases outside the gene matches: 1. The CDR3 is 17 amino acids. The CDR3: CASSEFSGGANTGELFF. The CDR3 nucleotides read TGTGCCAGCAGTGAATTTAGCGGGGGGGCGAACACCGGGGAGCTGTTTTTT.

In this sample, this clone turned up a few times. DNA for the CDR3: TGTGCCAGCAGCCGCCGGGACACCCAGGGCGAGCAGTACTTC. Translation gives CASSRRDTQGEQYF. V usage is TRBV5-4 and J usage is TRBJ2-7; tentative D call: TRBD1 (6 bases). Germline V CDR1 and CDR2: SGHNT, YYREEE (reference sequence). This CDR3 contains 14 residues. Trimming removed 4 bases at V and 6 bases at J, with 17 bases between.

This clone was picked up a small number of times. The V call is TRBV6-5, the J call TRBJ2-7; 13 nucleotides line up with TRBD2. Germline V CDR1 and CDR2: MNHEY, SVGAGI. V trimming: 6 bases; J trimming: 4 bases; junction bases outside the gene matches: 6. The CDR3 totals 15 residues. The chain's CDR3 is CASSLLAGGPYEQYF. The CDR3, as DNA: TGTGCCAGCAGCTTACTAGCGGGGGGGCCGTACGAGCAGTACTTC.

The gene calls are TRBV6-1 and TRBJ2-1; D remains ambiguous. CDR1 MNHNS and CDR2 SASEGT come from the germline V gene. The CDR3 has 15 amino acids. V dropped 3 bases and J dropped 2 bases, with 11 bases sitting between them. The CDR3 DNA is TGTGCCAGCAGTGAGGCCACCGAGGCCTACAATGAGCAGTTCTTC. It yields the protein CASSEATEAYNEQFF.

V gene TRBV5-8 combines with J gene TRBJ2-7; no firm D call. Trimming shortened V by 4 bases and J by 0 bases, and 11 bases separated the two germline ends. The germline V gene has CDR1 SGHTS and CDR2 YDEGEE. The CDR3 spans 14 residues. The CDR3 sequence: CASSRNADSYEQYF. CDR3 in DNA: TGTGCCAGCAGCCGGAACGCGGACTCCTACGAGCAGTACTTC.

This chain uses TRBV4-2 with TRBJ2-1; 11 bases align to TRBD2. The CDR3 contains 15 residues. Germline V gene sequence: CDR1 LGHNA, CDR2 YNFKEQ. V shed 4 bases and J 7 bases; nucleotides not matched to a gene: 6. CDR3 sequence reads: CASSPHSGGDNEQFF. CDR3 nucleotide sequence: TGTGCCAGCAGCCCCCATAGCGGGGGGGATAATGAGCAGTTCTTC.

The V call is TRBV2, the J call TRBJ2-7; a weak D match, TRBD1 (6 bases). Germline V gene data show CDR1 as SNHLY and CDR2 as FYNNEI. The V end was cut by 7 bases, the J end by 1 base, with 17 bases between. The CDR3 runs 15 residues. CDR3 sequence reads: CASTPGVGISYEQYF. CDR3 DNA sequence: TGTGCCAGCACTCCAGGGGTAGGCATATCCTACGAGCAGTACTTC.

V usage is TRBV29-1 and J usage is TRBJ1-1; a weak D match, TRBD1 (5 bases). The CDR3 covers 13 residues. Germline CDR1 SQVTM, CDR2 ANQGSEA. CDR3 nucleotide sequence: TGCACAGGGAGGGCCAGCGGGCATATTGAAGCTTTCTTT. Its protein product is CTGRASGHIEAFF.

The V call is TRBV4-1, the J call TRBJ2-1; 10 bases fit TRBD2. Trimming removed 3 bases from V and 1 base from J; junction bases left unmatched: 6. The germline CDR1 and CDR2 sequences are MGHRA and YSYEKL. The length of the CDR3 is 17 residues. The CDR3 DNA reads as TGCGCCAGCAGCCAGGAGCTAGCGGGGGAATCCTACAATGAGCAGTTCTTC. It is translated as CASSQELAGESYNEQFF.

The V gene is TRBV4-1, the J gene TRBJ2-3; 7 bases are a match to TRBD2. Trimming removed 5 bases from V and 1 base from J; junction bases left unmatched: 6. Germline V gene sequence: CDR1 MGHRA, CDR2 YSYEKL. The CDR3 runs 15 residues. This CDR3 reads CASSASGAGTDTQYF. The CDR3 DNA reads as TGCGCCAGCAGCGCCAGCGGGGCTGGCACAGATACGCAGTATTTT.

The chain combines TRBV7-9 with TRBJ2-7; 8 positions match TRBD2. Germline V gene sequence: CDR1 SEHNR, CDR2 FQNEAQ (reference sequence). V gave up 5 bases and J gave up 1 base; unmatched junction bases: 10. CDR3 length equals 16 residues. CDR3 DNA: TGTGCCAGCAGCCGGGGCGGCGGGGGGAAGTCCTACGAGCAGTACTTC. Translating gives CASSRGGGGKSYEQYF.

The chain joins TRBV7-2 to TRBJ1-2; the match to TRBD1 covers 9 bases. Germline CDR1 reads SGHTA; CDR2 reads FQGNSA. The CDR3 runs to 16 residues. J gave up 4 bases and V 0 bases, and 6 bases lay outside the gene matches. DNA for the CDR3: TGTGCCAGCAGCTTAGCGGGACAGGGAAGATCCTATGGCTACACCTTC. Encoded protein: CASSLAGQGRSYGYTF.

The V and J genes are TRBV7-9 and TRBJ2-7; TRBD1 matches 8 bases. Germline-derived CDR1 and CDR2 are SEHNR and FQNEAQ (reference sequence). Trimming removed 3 bases from V and 5 bases from J; junction bases left unmatched: 6. The CDR3 is 14 amino acids. CDR3 nucleotide sequence: TGTGCCAGCAGCTTCAGCTCAGGGGGCCACGAGCAGTACTTC. Protein: CASSFSSGGHEQYF.

Concerning this clone itself: This specimen includes other DNA sequences encoding the same CDR3. The gene calls are TRBV10-1 and TRBJ2-7, with 8 positions matching TRBD1. V was clipped by 3 bases and J by 2 bases; unmatched bases: 3. The CDR3 is 14 amino acids. In germline, CDR1 is WNHNN, CDR2 SYGVQD (reference sequence). CDR3 loop: CASSDPGQAYEQYF. CDR3 coding DNA: TGCGCCAGCAGTGATCCGGGACAGGCCTACGAGCAGTACTTC.

The chain uses TRBV5-4 and TRBJ2-5; the match to TRBD2 covers 9 bases. The ends lost 0 bases at V and 5 bases at J; junction bases unmatched: 5. This CDR3 region has 15 residues. In germline, CDR1 is SGHNT, CDR2 YYREEE (reference sequence). CDR3 in DNA: TGTGCCAGCAGCTTGGCCGGGACTAGCTTTGAGACCCAGTACTTC. Its protein product is CASSLAGTSFETQYF.

This clone counts as medium-sized (0.01 to 0.1%). This sequence joins TRBV11-2 and TRBJ2-7; perhaps TRBD2 as D (5 bases). The CDR3 consists of 12 residues. CDR1 is SGHAT, CDR2 FQNNGV, per germline. The V end was cut by 4 bases, the J end by 3 bases, with 7 bases between. The CDR3 DNA reads TGTGCCAGCAGCTCTAGCAGCTACGAGCAGTACTTC. This codes for CASSSSSYEQYF.

The chain joins TRBV15 to TRBJ2-7; 10 bases are shared with TRBD1. The CDR3 is 14 amino acids. Germline CDR1 and CDR2: LNHNV and YYDKDF (reference sequence). Trimming cost V 3 bases and J 5 bases; bases outside gene matches: 4. CDR3 nucleotides: TGTGCCACCAGCAGTGGTGGGACAGGGGACGAGCAGTACTTC. It specifies CATSSGGTGDEQYF.

This clone was seen a few times. The genes are TRBV5-5 and TRBJ1-1; no clear D gene. This CDR3 is 14 amino acids long. Germline V CDR1 and CDR2: SGHKS, YYEKEE (reference sequence). The V end was cut by 3 bases, the J end by 1 base, with 10 bases between. The CDR3 reads CASSYTFGNTEAFF. The CDR3 region has the DNA TGTGCCAGCAGCTATACCTTCGGGAACACTGAAGCTTTCTTT.